Following are 16 T cell receptor beta chains from one sample sequenced in a study of T-cell memory formation after mild COVID-19. TCRdb processed the 5' RACE reads anew with MiXCR; each CDR3 protein has one entry. Among hundreds of thousands of distinct CDR3 sequences, more than 15% were seen once, and the ten largest hold more than 10%. The specimen was PBMCs or a T cell subset sorted from them (not recorded which). The receptors shown here come from an adult woman who had mild COVID-19 (a few samples of this study predate the infection). Cell type and time point are not known.

This clonotype was seen a few times. This chain connects TRBV5-1 to TRBJ2-3, with 7 bases fitting TRBD2. The ends lost 4 bases at V and 2 bases at J; junction bases unmatched: 10. This CDR3 has 16 amino acids. CDR1 and CDR2 (germline): SGHRS, YFSETQ. The CDR3 is CASSTRAGWNTDTQYF. CDR3 nucleotide sequence: TGCGCCAGCAGCACGAGAGCGGGGTGGAACACAGATACGCAGTATTTT.

The chain couples TRBV5-1 to TRBJ2-1; D is tentatively TRBD1 or TRBD2 (6 bases each). Trimming took 3 bases from V and 7 from J, leaving 14 bases between them. CDR1 SGHRS and CDR2 YFSETQ come from the germline V gene. CDR3 length: 14 amino acids. CDR3 region: CASSSSGARNEQFF. CDR3 nucleotide sequence: TGCGCCAGCAGCTCCTCGGGGGCCCGGAATGAGCAGTTCTTC.

The V and J genes are TRBV7-9 and TRBJ2-7, with a tentative D call TRBD1 (5 bases). The CDR3 length is 14 residues. The germline V gene has CDR1 SEHNR and CDR2 FQNEAQ (reference sequence). V lost 4 bases and J 2 bases, leaving 12 bases between the germline ends. The CDR3 reads CASSYTDSTYEQYF. The DNA for the CDR3 is TGTGCCAGCAGCTATACCGACAGTACCTACGAGCAGTACTTC.

This chain links TRBV24-1 with TRBJ1-1; D unclear. V gave up 12 bases and J gave up 2 bases, with 12 bases separating them. The CDR3 loop spans 12 amino acids. Germline CDR1 reads KGHDR; CDR2 reads SFDVKD. The CDR3 reads CAARKSNTEAFF. As DNA, the CDR3 is TGTGCCGCACGGAAGTCTAACACTGAAGCTTTCTTT.

This clonotype was counted between two and nine times. V is TRBV5-1 and J is TRBJ1-2, with 8 bases lining up with TRBD1. CDR3 length: 15 residues. CDR1 and CDR2 (germline): SGHRS, YFSETQ. Trimming at V came to 1 base and at J to 2 bases, leaving 4 bases not matched to a gene. The CDR3, as DNA: TGCGCCAGCAGCTTGACAGGGGGAGGAAACTATGGCTACACCTTC. Translated: CASSLTGGGNYGYTF. Supplemented by reference TRBV5-1 and TRBJ1-2, the full variable domain reads KAGVTQTPRYLIKTRGQQVTLSCSPISGHRSVSWYQQTPGQGLQFLFEYFSETQRNKGNFPGRFSGRQFSNSRSEMNVSTLELGDSALYLCASSLTGGGNYGYTFGSGTRLTVV.

This clonotype turned up a few times. One end of the junction varies from germline; a read error may be responsible. The chain employs TRBV11-2 and TRBJ1-5; TRBD1 aligns across 8 bases. This CDR3 is 13 amino acids long. From germline, CDR1 is SGHAT and CDR2 FQNNGV. CDR3 protein: CASSLGTRTGLVF. The CDR3, as DNA: TGTGCCAGCAGCTTAGGGACACGGACAGGGTTGGTTTTT.

About this clonotype itself: A much larger clone lies a single base off, so this may be a read error. This rearrangement joins TRBV7-2 to TRBJ1-1, with D hard to call. The V gene lost 2 bases and the J gene lost 3 bases, with 4 bases spanning the gap. Per the germline V gene, CDR1 is SGHTA and CDR2 is FQGNSA. CDR3 length: 12 amino acids. CDR3 sequence reads: CASSLYYTEAFF. In DNA form, the CDR3 reads TGTGCCAGCAGCTTATACTACACTGAAGCTTTCTTT.

Only a few counts were recorded for this clonotype. The chain is built from TRBV4-1 and TRBJ2-7; the match to TRBD1 covers 10 bases. V gave up 4 bases and J gave up 3 bases; unmatched junction bases: 6. The CDR3 length is 15 residues. Germline V CDR1 and CDR2: MGHRA, YSYEKL. CDR3 protein: CASSRLTGGNYEQYF. Written as DNA, the CDR3 is TGCGCCAGCAGCCGCCTGACAGGGGGCAACTACGAGCAGTACTTC.

This chain uses TRBV27 with TRBJ2-6; D perhaps matches TRBD2 (5 bases). This CDR3 has 18 residues. The V gene's germline CDR1 is MNHEY and CDR2 SMNVEV (reference sequence). The V end was cut by 1 base, the J end by 0 bases, with 13 bases between. CDR3 in DNA: TGTGCCAGCAGTTTATTGACGGGGTTGAGCTCTGGGGCCAACGTCCTGACTTTC. It encodes CASSLLTGLSSGANVLTF.

The chain is built from TRBV20-1 and TRBJ2-5, with 13 bases aligning to TRBD2. Germline loops: CDR1 DFQATT, CDR2 SNEGSKA (reference sequence). J gave up 5 bases and V 1 base, and 7 bases lay outside the gene matches. The CDR3 loop spans 16 amino acids. This CDR3 reads CSARVPGLAGLETQYF. CDR3 DNA: TGCAGTGCTAGAGTTCCGGGACTAGCGGGACTGGAGACCCAGTACTTC.

The chain recombines TRBV6-2 or TRBV6-3 with TRBJ2-7, with D perhaps matching TRBD2 (5 bases). The CDR3 is made up of 12 amino acids. The germline V gene has CDR1 MNHEY and CDR2 SVGEGT. Between the trimmed V and J ends, which lost 11 bases and 0 bases, there was a span of 11 bases. CDR3 bases: TGTGCCGCCGGGATCAGCTCCTACGAGCAGTACTTC. Protein sequence: CAAGISSYEQYF.

The sample holds a few counts of this clonotype. The rearrangement links TRBV15 to TRBJ2-1, with TRBD2 matching 8 bases. CDR1 LNHNV and CDR2 YYDKDF come from the germline V gene (reference sequence). This CDR3 has 14 amino acids. V lost 3 bases to trimming and J lost 9 bases; unmatched junction nucleotides: 7. CDR3 in DNA: TGTGCCACCAGCAGCGGACTAGCAAGGGGTGAGCAGTTCTTC. This gives the protein CATSSGLARGEQFF.

This clonotype has more than one count but fewer than ten. The chain uses TRBV20-1 and TRBJ2-1; D is perhaps TRBD1 (6 bases). The germline V and J ends were trimmed by 3 bases and 3 bases, with 12 bases remaining between them. Germline loops: CDR1 DFQATT, CDR2 SNEGSKA (reference sequence). This CDR3 has 14 amino acids. The CDR3 coding sequence is TGCAGTGCTAGCCCCCAAGGGGGCTACAATGAGCAGTTCTTC. Its translation is CSASPQGGYNEQFF.

This clonotype occurred a few times. The chain joins TRBV5-1 to TRBJ2-7, with D unclear. Germline loops: CDR1 SGHRS, CDR2 YFSETQ. The CDR3 sequence is 17 residues long. The ends were cut back, 3 bases at V and 1 base at J, with 20 bases in the middle. The DNA for the CDR3 is TGCGCCAGCAGCTACTCCGTACTACGTGCGGATTCCTACGAGCAGTACTTC. This sequence encodes CASSYSVLRADSYEQYF.

This clonotype was observed a handful of times. This rearrangement joins TRBV7-2 to TRBJ1-1; no clear D gene. CDR3 size: 11 residues. V shed 5 bases and J shed 7 bases, with 8 bases lying between them. Germline CDR1 reads SGHTA; CDR2 reads FQGNSA. CDR3 loop: CASSGGIEAFF. In DNA, the CDR3 is TGTGCCAGCAGCGGAGGTATTGAAGCTTTCTTT. The full variable domain, completed using reference TRBV7-2 and TRBJ1-1, is GAGVSQSPSNKVTEKGKDVELRCDPISGHTALYWYRQSLGQGLEFLIYFQGNSAPDKSGLPSDRFSAERTGGSVSTLTIQRTQQEDSAVYLCASSGGIEAFFGQGTRLTVV.

This clonotype was detected once. The chain recombines TRBV12-3 or TRBV12-4 with TRBJ2-7; D is perhaps TRBD2 (6 bases). V dropped 5 bases and J dropped 0 bases, with 20 bases sitting between them. This CDR3 region has 17 residues. The chain's CDR3 is CASSPTLGLPSSYEQYF. DNA of the CDR3: TGTGCCAGCAGTCCAACCCTAGGACTACCAAGCTCCTACGAGCAGTACTTC.